The 14 T cell receptor beta chains listed next were all sequenced from one sample in a study of blood T cells in healthy people across ages. The authors ran a second PCR of about 6 to 11 cycles using a sample-barcoded 5' primer and a J-beta primer mix. Each CDR3 protein gets one entry after TCRdb re-called the 5' RACE reads with MiXCR. Among around 1.5 million distinct CDR3 sequences listed, 35% to 45% were seen once. Material: blood. Receptors originate from a young woman in good health.

This chain connects TRBV28 to TRBJ2-7, with TRBD1 identical over 9 bases. This CDR3 spans 16 amino acids. With V trimmed by 7 bases and J by 5 bases, 15 bases remained unmatched. Germline-derived CDR1 and CDR2 are MDHEN and SYDVKM. The CDR3 loop reads CASNEGQGRYDHEQYF. The DNA for the CDR3 is TGTGCCAGCAACGAAGGACAGGGGCGTTACGACCACGAGCAGTACTTC.

The gene calls are TRBV10-3 and TRBJ2-1; possible D gene TRBD2, 6 bases. The V end lost 8 bases, the J end lost 8 bases, and 19 bases lay between the germline ends. Germline values: CDR1 ENHRY, CDR2 SYGVKD. This CDR3 is built from 14 residues. The CDR3 here is CAIRGAGGRDEQFF. The CDR3 region has the DNA TGTGCCATCCGCGGGGCAGGCGGTAGGGATGAGCAGTTCTTC.

This clonotype turned up a few times. The rearrangement uses TRBV6-6 and TRBJ2-7; the D is unclear. Between the trimmed V and J ends, which lost 2 bases and 6 bases, there was a span of 5 bases. The length of the CDR3 is 11 residues. CDR1 is MNHNY, CDR2 SVGAGI, per germline (reference sequence). The CDR3 DNA follows: TGTGCCAGCAGTTACAAGGGCGAGCAGTACTTC. Amino acid sequence: CASSYKGEQYF.

This clonotype was detected only a few times. This chain joins TRBV5-5 and TRBJ2-1, with 7 bases matching TRBD2. V lost 9 bases to trimming and J lost 3 bases; unmatched junction nucleotides: 9. The CDR3 is made up of 14 amino acids. Germline V gene data show CDR1 as SGHKS and CDR2 as YYEKEE (reference sequence). CDR3 coding DNA: TGTGCCACCAAAGCGGGAAGCGGCTACAATGAGCAGTTCTTC. Protein: CATKAGSGYNEQFF.

J is TRBJ2-3 and V is TRBV7-2; 13 bases match TRBD2. J was trimmed by 4 bases and V by 7 bases; bases with no gene match: 5. Germline loops: CDR1 SGHTA, CDR2 FQGNSA. This CDR3 has 15 residues. This CDR3 reads CASTSTSGGSDTQYF. The CDR3 bases are TGTGCCAGCACCTCGACTAGCGGGGGGTCAGATACGCAGTATTTT. The complete variable domain, with remaining parts taken from reference TRBV7-2 and TRBJ2-3, reads GAGVSQSPSNKVTEKGKDVELRCDPISGHTALYWYRQSLGQGLEFLIYFQGNSAPDKSGLPSDRFSAERTGGSVSTLTIQRTQQEDSAVYLCASTSTSGGSDTQYFGPGTRLTVL.

This clonotype has only a few counts. The gene calls are TRBV4-1 and TRBJ2-7; D may be TRBD2 (6 bases). Germline V gene lookup returns CDR1 MGHRA and CDR2 YSYEKL. The germline V and J ends were trimmed by 0 bases and 7 bases, with 22 bases remaining between them. There are 17 residues in the CDR3. CDR3 amino acids: CASSQDEQGATGREQYF. Written as DNA, the CDR3 is TGCGCCAGCAGCCAAGATGAGCAGGGAGCTACTGGGAGGGAGCAGTACTTC.

This clonotype has just a few counts. The chain combines TRBV5-1 with TRBJ1-6; the match to TRBD1 covers 11 bases. CDR1 is SGHRS, CDR2 YFSETQ, per germline. The CDR3 has 15 residues. Trimming at V came to 5 bases and at J to 5 bases, leaving 3 bases not matched to a gene. CDR3 residues: CASRGQGADNSPLHF. The CDR3 DNA sequence: TGCGCCAGCAGAGGACAGGGGGCTGATAATTCACCCCTCCACTTT.

The chain combines TRBV7-9 with TRBJ2-1, with TRBD1 as a possible D gene (5 bases). The ends were cut back, 1 base at V and 6 bases at J, with 10 bases in the middle. Germline loops: CDR1 SEHNR, CDR2 FQNEAQ (reference sequence). This CDR3 comprises 14 residues. For the CDR3, the DNA is TGTGCCAGCAGCTTAGAACAGGTGGTCAATGAGCAGTTCTTC. Translating it yields CASSLEQVVNEQFF. Full variable domain (missing parts from reference TRBV7-9 and TRBJ2-1): DTGVSQNPRHKITKRGQNVTFRCDPISEHNRLYWYRQTLGQGPEFLTYFQNEAQLEKSRLLSDRFSAERPKGSFSTLEIQRTEQGDSAMYLCASSLEQVVNEQFFGPGTRLTVL.

The chain has TRBV20-1 and TRBJ2-7; a weak D match, TRBD2 (5 bases). From germline, CDR1 is DFQATT and CDR2 SNEGSKA (reference sequence). The CDR3 consists of 14 residues. V gave up 4 bases and J gave up 6 bases, with 19 bases separating them. This CDR3 is CSAIEGTRALEQYF. As DNA, the CDR3 is TGCAGTGCTATAGAGGGTACGAGGGCTCTCGAGCAGTACTTC.

J is TRBJ1-1 and V is TRBV29-1; perhaps TRBD1 as D (5 bases). V dropped 5 bases and J dropped 0 bases, with 22 bases sitting between them. The CDR3 consists of 17 residues. From germline, CDR1 is SQVTM and CDR2 ANQGSEA. For the CDR3, the DNA is TGCAGCGTTCCATCCGGGGGGTATTCCCTAATGAACACTGAAGCTTTCTTT. Its protein product is CSVPSGGYSLMNTEAFF.

V and J are TRBV20-1 and TRBJ2-4; 12 nucleotides align to TRBD2. Matching the DNA end better, TRBJ2-7 makes the J call doubtful. The CDR3 runs to 13 residues. Germline values: CDR1 DFQATT, CDR2 SNEGSKA (reference sequence). The CDR3, as DNA: TGCAGCTCTCGGCTAGCGGGAGGGGACGAGCAGTACTTC. Encoded protein: CSSRLAGGDEQYF.

The chain carries TRBV9 and TRBJ2-3; D possibly corresponds to TRBD2 (7 bases). CDR1 is SGDLS and CDR2 is YYNGEE in the germline V gene. This CDR3 has 15 amino acids. With 2 bases removed from V and 4 bases from J, the gap between germline ends came to 14 bases. The CDR3 DNA reads as TGTGCCAGCAGCGTCTTCGGGGGGCTTTCAGATACGCAGTATTTT. This sequence encodes CASSVFGGLSDTQYF.

This chain joins TRBV7-2 and TRBJ2-1, with D unresolved. Germline V gene lookup returns CDR1 SGHTA and CDR2 FQGNSA. This CDR3 comprises 13 residues. V lost 3 bases and J lost 10, with 13 bases in between. The CDR3 region has the DNA TGTGCCAGCAGCTTTGATACCACCTACGAGCAGTTCTTC. Translating it yields CASSFDTTYEQFF.

This clonotype was counted between two and nine times. CDR3 coding DNA: TGTGCCAGCAGTTTAGGGCCGGGCGGAAACGGGGGTGGCTACACCTTC. Amino acids: CASSLGPGGNGGGYTF. The chain combines TRBV12-3 or TRBV12-4 with TRBJ1-2; perhaps TRBD1 as D (5 bases). V dropped 1 base and J dropped 7 bases, with 19 bases sitting between them. The CDR3 has 16 residues.